This T cell receptor beta chain was sequenced during a study of chemoradiotherapy in HPV16-positive cancers (dated by TCRdb to between 2021 and 2024). Study-wide context: Functional T-cell assays on cells from two HPV16-positive patients defined candidate HPV-specific T-cell clones and common TCR motifs. The study asked whether T-cell immunity to the HPV oncoproteins E6 and E7 changes during chemoradiotherapy and whether this immunity affects survival. Next, the candidate HPV-specific TCRs and motifs were followed in TCR repertoires from around 92 patients with HPV-related cancers.

Study-wide findings and limitations: Among HPV16-positive patients, expansion of HPV-responsive T cells during chemoradiotherapy was associated with better recurrence-free survival. Expansion of candidate HPV-specific clones and E7-related TCR motifs was observed in the tumor microenvironment during treatment, whereas no such expansion was observed for non-HPV-specific T cells. The functional definition of HPV-specific T cells came from only a couple of HPV16-positive patients, and the survival association was reported for HPV16-positive patients.

As for this clone: There is no known antigen for this receptor. No quality values exist for individual bases; no much larger clone is one base distant.

Repertoires were sampled repeatedly over the course of chemoradiotherapy so that clonal expansion in the tumor microenvironment could be followed. From a lookup of the germline V gene, CDR1 and CDR2 are MGHDK and SYGVNS. V is pared back by 2 bases and J by 6 bases, with 4 bases lying between the germline termini. From the cysteine through the phenylalanine, the CDR3 covers 12 amino acids. Left in the record is the CDR3 DNA by itself, 36 bases read in frame from the first base. Libraries were built with the immunoSEQ multiplex PCR assay. Not all clones reach the TCRdb copy of this immuneACCESS table, which keeps in-frame sequences only. Checked studies attribute under half of the gap to unresolved V genes and leave the rest unexplained. The sample table contains thousands of clones; only one count was recorded for 81% of them. Jointly, the top ten make up about 7.6% of the sample.

The V gene is TRBV25-1 and the J gene is TRBJ2-2; the D gene assignment is ambiguous. Sequenced material: tumor tissue, taken from a patient who underwent chemoradiotherapy. This receptor was obtained from a human donor with HPV-associated anogenital cancer. This receptor has the CDR3 CASSEQSGELFF. The DNA reads as follows: TGTGCCAGCAGTGAACAGTCCGGGGAGCTGTTTTTT.